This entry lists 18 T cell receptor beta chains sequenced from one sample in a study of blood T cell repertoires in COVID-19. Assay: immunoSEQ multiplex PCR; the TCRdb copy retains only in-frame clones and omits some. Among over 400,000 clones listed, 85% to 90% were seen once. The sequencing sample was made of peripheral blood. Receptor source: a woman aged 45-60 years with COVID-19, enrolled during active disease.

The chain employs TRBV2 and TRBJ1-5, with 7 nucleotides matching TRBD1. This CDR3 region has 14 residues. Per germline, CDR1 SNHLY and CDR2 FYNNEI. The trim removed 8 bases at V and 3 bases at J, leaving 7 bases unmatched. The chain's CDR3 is CASETGVTNQPQHF. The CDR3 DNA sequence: TGTGCCAGCGAAACAGGGGTCACCAATCAGCCCCAGCATTTT.

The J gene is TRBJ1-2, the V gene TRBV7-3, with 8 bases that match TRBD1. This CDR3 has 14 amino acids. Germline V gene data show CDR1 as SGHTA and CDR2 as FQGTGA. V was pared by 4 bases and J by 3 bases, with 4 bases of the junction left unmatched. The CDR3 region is CASSSSDRDYGYTF. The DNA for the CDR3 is TGTGCCAGCAGCTCATCGGACAGGGACTATGGCTACACCTTC.

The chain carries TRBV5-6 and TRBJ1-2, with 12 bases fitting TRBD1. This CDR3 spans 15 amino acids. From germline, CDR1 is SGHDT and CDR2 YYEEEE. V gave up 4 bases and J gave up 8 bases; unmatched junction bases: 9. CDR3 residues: CASSVGTGGYMGYTF. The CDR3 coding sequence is TGTGCCAGCAGCGTCGGGACAGGGGGCTACATGGGCTACACCTTC.

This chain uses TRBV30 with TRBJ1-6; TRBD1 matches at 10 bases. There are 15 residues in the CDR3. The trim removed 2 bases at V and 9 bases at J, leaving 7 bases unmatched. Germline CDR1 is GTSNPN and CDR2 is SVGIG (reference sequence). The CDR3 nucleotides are TGTGCCTGGAGTAAGGGACAGGGGAGGATTTCACCCCTCCACTTT. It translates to CAWSKGQGRISPLHF.

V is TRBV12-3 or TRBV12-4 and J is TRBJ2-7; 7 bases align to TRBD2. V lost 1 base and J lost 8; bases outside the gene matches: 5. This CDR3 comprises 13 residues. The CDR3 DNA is TGTGCCAGCAGTTTAGAGGGACTACCGAAGCAGTACTTC. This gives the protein CASSLEGLPKQYF.

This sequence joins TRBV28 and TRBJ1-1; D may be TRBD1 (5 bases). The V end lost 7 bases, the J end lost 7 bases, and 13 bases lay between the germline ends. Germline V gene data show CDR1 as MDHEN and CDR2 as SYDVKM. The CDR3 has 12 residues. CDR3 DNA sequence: TGTGCCAGCATCTTTCACCAGGGTGAAGCTTTCTTT. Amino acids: CASIFHQGEAFF.

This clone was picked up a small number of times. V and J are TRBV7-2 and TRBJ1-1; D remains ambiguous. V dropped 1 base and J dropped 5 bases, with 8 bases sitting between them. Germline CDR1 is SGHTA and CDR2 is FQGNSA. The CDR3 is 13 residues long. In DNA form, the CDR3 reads TGTGCCAGCAGCTTAGGTAGCACGACTGAAGCTTTCTTT. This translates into CASSLGSTTEAFF.

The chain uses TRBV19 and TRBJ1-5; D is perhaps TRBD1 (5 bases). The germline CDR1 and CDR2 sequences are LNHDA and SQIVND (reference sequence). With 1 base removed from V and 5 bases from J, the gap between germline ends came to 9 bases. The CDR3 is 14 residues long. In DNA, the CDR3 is TGTGCCAGTAGTATAGTCGGAGGGGATCAGCCCCAGCATTTT. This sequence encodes CASSIVGGDQPQHF.

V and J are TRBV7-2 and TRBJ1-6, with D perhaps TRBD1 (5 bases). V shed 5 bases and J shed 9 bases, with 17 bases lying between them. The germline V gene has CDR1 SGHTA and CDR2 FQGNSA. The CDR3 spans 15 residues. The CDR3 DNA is TGTGCCAGCAGCCTGACACCGACAGCGGGTTCACCCCTCCACTTT. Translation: CASSLTPTAGSPLHF.

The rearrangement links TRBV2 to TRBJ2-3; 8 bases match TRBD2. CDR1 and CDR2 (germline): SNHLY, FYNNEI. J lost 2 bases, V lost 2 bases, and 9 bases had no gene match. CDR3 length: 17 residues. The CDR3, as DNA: TGTGCCAGCAGTGAACTTGGAGGCGGGGGGCCCACAGATACGCAGTATTTT. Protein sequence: CASSELGGGGPTDTQYF.

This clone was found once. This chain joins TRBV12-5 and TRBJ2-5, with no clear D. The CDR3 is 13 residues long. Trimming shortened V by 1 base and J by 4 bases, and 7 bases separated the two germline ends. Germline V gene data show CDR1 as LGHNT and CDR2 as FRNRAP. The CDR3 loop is CASGLGQAETQYF. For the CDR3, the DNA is TGTGCTAGTGGTTTGGGGCAGGCAGAGACCCAGTACTTC.

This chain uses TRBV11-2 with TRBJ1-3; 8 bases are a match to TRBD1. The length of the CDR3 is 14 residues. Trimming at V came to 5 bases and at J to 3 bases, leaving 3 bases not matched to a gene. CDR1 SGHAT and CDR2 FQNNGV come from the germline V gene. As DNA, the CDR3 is TGTGCCAGCAGCCAACAGGGGGTTGGAAACACCATATATTTT. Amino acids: CASSQQGVGNTIYF.

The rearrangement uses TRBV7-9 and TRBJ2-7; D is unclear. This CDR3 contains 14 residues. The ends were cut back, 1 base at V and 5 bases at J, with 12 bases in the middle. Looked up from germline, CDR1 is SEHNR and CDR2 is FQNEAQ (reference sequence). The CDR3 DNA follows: TGTGCCAGCAGCTTAGGGTTGGCCAGCGACGAGCAGTACTTC. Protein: CASSLGLASDEQYF.

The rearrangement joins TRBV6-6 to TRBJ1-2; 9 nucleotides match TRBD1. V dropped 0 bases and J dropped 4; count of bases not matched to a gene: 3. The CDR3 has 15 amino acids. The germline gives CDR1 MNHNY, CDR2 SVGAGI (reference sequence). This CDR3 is CASSYSGTGSYGYTF. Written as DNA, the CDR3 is TGTGCCAGCAGTTACTCTGGGACAGGGAGCTATGGCTACACCTTC.

The CDR3 here is CATGRGNEQFF. The CDR3 region has the DNA TGTGCCACCGGGAGAGGTAATGAGCAGTTCTTC. The chain couples TRBV24-1 to TRBJ2-1; D perhaps matches TRBD2 (5 bases). Germline-derived CDR1 and CDR2 are KGHDR and SFDVKD. The CDR3 contains 11 residues. Trimming took 9 bases from V and 7 from J, leaving 9 bases between them.

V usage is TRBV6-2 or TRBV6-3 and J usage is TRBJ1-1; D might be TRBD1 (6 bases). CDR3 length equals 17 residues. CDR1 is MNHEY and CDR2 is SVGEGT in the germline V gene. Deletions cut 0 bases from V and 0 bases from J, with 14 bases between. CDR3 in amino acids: CASSYSLVGTLNTEAFF. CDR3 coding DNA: TGTGCCAGCAGTTACTCGTTGGTAGGGACATTGAACACTGAAGCTTTCTTT.

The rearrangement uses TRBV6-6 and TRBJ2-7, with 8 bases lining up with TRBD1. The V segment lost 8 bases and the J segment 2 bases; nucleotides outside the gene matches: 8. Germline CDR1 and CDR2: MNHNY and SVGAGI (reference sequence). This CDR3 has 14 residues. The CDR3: CASLPGTGAYEQYF. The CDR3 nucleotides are TGTGCCAGCCTCCCCGGGACAGGCGCCTACGAGCAGTACTTC.

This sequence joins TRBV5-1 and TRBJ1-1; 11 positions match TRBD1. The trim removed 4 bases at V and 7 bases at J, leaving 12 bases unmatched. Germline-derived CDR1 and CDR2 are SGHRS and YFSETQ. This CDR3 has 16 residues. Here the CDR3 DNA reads TGCGCCAGCAGCGCCCCGACTGGACAGGGGGCGGGTGAAGCTTTCTTT. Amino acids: CASSAPTGQGAGEAFF.